The following is a T cell receptor beta chain sequence with its context. The junction departs from germline at one end; a sequencing error may be responsible. The sample is drawn from a study of tumor-infiltrating lymphocytes in primary liver carcinoma. For the study at large: Tumors were staged T1-T3 N0M0 and measured about 4 to 11 cm across.

Total RNA (around 500 ng) served as template for TCR beta cDNA synthesis primed by a constant-region primer. Library construction for TCR beta comprised three nested multiplex PCR rounds performed with slightly modified ARM-PCR. Investigators reported that the first two PCR rounds, at around 10 cycles each, used TRBV1-TRBV30 forward primers with a C-beta reverse primer. TCRdb reprocessed the multiplex PCR reads via MiXCR and lists one record per CDR3 protein. The data show around 120,000 distinct CDR3 sequences, roughly 70% seen once. Without any cell sorting, roughly 18-31 mg of bulk tissue yielded co-extracted RNA and DNA. Donors were untreated and chronically infected with HBV. This CDR3 has 15 amino acids. Germline assignment: CDR1 SGHVS and CDR2 FQNEAQ.

This receptor was identified in a woman aged 55-75 years with primary liver carcinoma and hepatitis B virus infection. The source material was tumor-adjacent normal liver tissue. The chain recombines TRBV7-8 with TRBJ2-1; D is undetermined. The CDR3: CASSPQPGSYYEQFF. Written as DNA, the CDR3 is TGTGCCAGCAGTCCCCAGCCGGGCTCCTACTATGAGCAGTTCTTC.